This T cell receptor (beta chain) was identified during a study of a mutant IDH1 vaccine in newly diagnosed glioma. On the study more broadly: Receipt of radiotherapy, temozolomide, or both preceded the study, and most received both.

Noted time point: baseline, week 1 (first vaccination visit). Treatment in this sample: pre-vaccination baseline after standard-of-care therapy. Astrocytomas found in donors were new, WHO grade 3 or 4, IDH1-mutant and ATRX-lost. A remark on this clone: Its specificity is not known.

Germline V gene lookup returns CDR1 MGHRA and CDR2 YSYEKL. This CDR3 spans 14 amino acids. Trimming cost V 3 bases and J 3 bases, with 12 bases left between them. Assay: immunoSEQ multiplex PCR; the TCRdb copy retains only in-frame clones and omits some. This table has tens of thousands of clones, about four fifths appearing once. Study observations and caveats: Among top peripheral T cell clonotypes, changes seemed unrelated to pseudoprogression.

The sample consisted of PBMCs, taken from a glioma patient treated with radiotherapy, temozolomide or both. J is TRBJ2-7 and V is TRBV4-1; D tentatively fits TRBD1 or TRBD2 (5 bases each). The TCR originated in a woman in her forties or fifties with glioma. The CDR3 spells CASSHTRGDYEQYF. Here the CDR3 DNA reads TGCGCCAGCAGCCACACTAGGGGTGACTACGAGCAGTACTTC.